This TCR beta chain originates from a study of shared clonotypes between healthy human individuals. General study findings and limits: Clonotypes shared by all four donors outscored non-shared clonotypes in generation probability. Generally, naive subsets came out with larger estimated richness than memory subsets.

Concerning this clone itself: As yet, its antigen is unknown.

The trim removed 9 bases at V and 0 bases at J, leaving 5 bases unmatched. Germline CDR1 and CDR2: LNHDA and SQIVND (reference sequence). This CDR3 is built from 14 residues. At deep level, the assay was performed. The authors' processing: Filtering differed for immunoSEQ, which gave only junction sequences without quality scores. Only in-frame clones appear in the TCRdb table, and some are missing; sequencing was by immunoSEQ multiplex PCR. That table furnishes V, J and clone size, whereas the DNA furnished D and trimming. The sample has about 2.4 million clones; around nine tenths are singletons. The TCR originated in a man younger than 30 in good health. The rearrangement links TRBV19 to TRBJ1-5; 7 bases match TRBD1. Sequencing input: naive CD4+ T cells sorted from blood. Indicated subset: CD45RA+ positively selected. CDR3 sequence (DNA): TGTGCCAGCATGACAGGGTTTAGCAATCAGCCCCAGCATTTT. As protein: CASMTGFSNQPQHF.